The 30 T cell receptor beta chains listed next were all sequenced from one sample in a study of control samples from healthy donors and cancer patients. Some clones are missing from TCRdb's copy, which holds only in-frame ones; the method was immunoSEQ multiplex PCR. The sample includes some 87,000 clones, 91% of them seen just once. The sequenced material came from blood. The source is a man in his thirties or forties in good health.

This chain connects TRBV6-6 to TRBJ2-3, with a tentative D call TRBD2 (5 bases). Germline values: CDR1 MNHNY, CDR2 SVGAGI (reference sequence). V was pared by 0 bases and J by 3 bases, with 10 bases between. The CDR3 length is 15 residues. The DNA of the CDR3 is TGTGCCAGCAGTTACTCCGGGATAGTAACAGATACGCAGTATTTT. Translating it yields CASSYSGIVTDTQYF.

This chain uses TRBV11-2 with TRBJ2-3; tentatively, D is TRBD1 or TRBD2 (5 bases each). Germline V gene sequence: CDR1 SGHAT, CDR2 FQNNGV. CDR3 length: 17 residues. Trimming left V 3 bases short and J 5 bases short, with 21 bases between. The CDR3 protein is CASSLGPTGPHVDTQYF. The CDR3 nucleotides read TGTGCCAGCAGCTTGGGGCCCACGGGGCCCCACGTAGATACGCAGTATTTT.

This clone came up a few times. As DNA, the CDR3 is TGTGCCAGCAGCCCAGGACCCGACTACAATGAGCAGTTCTTC. Its translation: CASSPGPDYNEQFF. The chain links TRBV7-2 to TRBJ2-1; D remains ambiguous. Germline loops: CDR1 SGHTA, CDR2 FQGNSA. Deletions cut 5 bases from V and 3 bases from J, with 11 bases between. The CDR3 has 14 residues.

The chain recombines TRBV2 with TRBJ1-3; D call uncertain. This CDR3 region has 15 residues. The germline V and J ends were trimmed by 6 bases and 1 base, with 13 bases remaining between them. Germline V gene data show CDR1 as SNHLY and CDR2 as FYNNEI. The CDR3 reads CASSGSWASGNTIYF. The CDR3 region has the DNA TGTGCCAGCAGCGGCAGTTGGGCTTCTGGAAACACCATATATTTT.

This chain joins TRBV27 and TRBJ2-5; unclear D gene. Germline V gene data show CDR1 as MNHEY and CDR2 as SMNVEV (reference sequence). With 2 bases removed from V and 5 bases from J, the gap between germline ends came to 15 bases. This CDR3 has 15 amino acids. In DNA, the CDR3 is TGTGCCAGCAGTTTAGGGCTACCATCCGTTGAGACCCAGTACTTC. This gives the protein CASSLGLPSVETQYF.

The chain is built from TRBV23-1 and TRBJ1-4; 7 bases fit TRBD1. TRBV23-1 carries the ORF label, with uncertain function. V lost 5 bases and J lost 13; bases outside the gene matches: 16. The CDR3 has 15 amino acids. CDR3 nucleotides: TGCGCCAGCAGTTCCGGGACAGACCGCCTATTGGCACTGTTTTTT. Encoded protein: CASSSGTDRLLALFF.

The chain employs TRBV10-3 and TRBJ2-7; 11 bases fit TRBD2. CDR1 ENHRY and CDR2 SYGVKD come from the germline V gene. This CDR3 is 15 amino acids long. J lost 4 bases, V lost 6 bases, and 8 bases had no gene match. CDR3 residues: CAISATSGSEYEQYF. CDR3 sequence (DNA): TGTGCCATCAGCGCCACTAGCGGGAGCGAGTACGAGCAGTACTTC.

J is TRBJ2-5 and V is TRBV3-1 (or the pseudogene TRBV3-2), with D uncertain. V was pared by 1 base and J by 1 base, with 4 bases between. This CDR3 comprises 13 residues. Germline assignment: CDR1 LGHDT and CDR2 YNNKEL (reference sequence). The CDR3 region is CASSQGRQETQYF. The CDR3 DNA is TGTGCCAGCAGCCAAGGTCGCCAAGAGACCCAGTACTTC.

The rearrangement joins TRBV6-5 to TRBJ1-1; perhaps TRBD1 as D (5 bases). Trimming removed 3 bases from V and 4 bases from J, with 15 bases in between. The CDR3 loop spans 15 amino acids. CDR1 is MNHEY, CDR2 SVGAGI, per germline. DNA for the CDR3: TGTGCCAGCAGTTATCCGGGACCGGGAGTCACTGAAGCTTTCTTT. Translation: CASSYPGPGVTEAFF.

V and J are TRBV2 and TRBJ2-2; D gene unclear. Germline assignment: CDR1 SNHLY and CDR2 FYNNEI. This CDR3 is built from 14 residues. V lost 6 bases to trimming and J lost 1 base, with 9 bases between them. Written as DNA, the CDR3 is TGTGCCAGCAGCTGGTCCCAGAACACCGGGGAGCTGTTTTTT. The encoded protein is CASSWSQNTGELFF. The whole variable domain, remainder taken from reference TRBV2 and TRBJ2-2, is EPEVTQTPSHQVTQMGQEVILRCVPISNHLYFYWYRQILGQKVEFLVSFYNNEISEKSEIFDDQFSVERPDGSNFTLKIRSTKLEDSAMYFCASSWSQNTGELFFGEGSRLTVL.

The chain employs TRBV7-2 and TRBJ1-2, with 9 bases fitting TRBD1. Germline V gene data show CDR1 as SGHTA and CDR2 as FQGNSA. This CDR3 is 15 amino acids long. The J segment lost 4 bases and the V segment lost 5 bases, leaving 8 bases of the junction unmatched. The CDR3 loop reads CASSISGTGSYGYTF. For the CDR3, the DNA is TGTGCCAGCAGCATATCCGGGACAGGGTCCTATGGCTACACCTTC.

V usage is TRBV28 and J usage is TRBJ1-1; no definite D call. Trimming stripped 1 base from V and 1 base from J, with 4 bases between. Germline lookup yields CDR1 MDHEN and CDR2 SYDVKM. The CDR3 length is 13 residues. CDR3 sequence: CASSLSGNTEAFF. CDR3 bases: TGTGCCAGCAGTTTATCCGGGAACACTGAAGCTTTCTTT.

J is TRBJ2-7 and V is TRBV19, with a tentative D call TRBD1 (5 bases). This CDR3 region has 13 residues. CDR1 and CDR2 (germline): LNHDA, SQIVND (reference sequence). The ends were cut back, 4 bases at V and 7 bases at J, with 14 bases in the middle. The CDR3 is CASSTQSRTEQYF. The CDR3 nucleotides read TGTGCCAGTAGTACCCAATCTCGGACAGAGCAGTACTTC.

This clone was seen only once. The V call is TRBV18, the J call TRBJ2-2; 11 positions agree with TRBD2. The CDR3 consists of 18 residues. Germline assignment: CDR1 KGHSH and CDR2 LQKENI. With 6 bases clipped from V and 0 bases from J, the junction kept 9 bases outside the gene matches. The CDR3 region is CASSLSTSGGSNTGELFF. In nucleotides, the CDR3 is TGTGCCAGCTCCCTATCAACTAGCGGGGGTTCGAACACCGGGGAGCTGTTTTTT.

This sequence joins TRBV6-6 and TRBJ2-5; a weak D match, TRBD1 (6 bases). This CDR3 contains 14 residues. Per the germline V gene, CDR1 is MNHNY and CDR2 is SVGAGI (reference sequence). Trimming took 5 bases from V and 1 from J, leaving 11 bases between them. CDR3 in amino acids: CASSKQGRQETQYF. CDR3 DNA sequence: TGTGCCAGCAGTAAACAGGGTCGCCAAGAGACCCAGTACTTC.

CDR3 sequence reads: CASSPTLTDYTEAFF. The CDR3 DNA sequence: TGTGCCAGCAGCCCTACTCTGACTGATTACACTGAAGCTTTCTTT. The chain recombines TRBV3-1 (or the pseudogene TRBV3-2) with TRBJ1-1; D unresolved. In germline, CDR1 is LGHDT, CDR2 YNNKEL (reference sequence). The CDR3 length is 15 residues. Deletions cut 4 bases from V and 3 bases from J, with 15 bases between.

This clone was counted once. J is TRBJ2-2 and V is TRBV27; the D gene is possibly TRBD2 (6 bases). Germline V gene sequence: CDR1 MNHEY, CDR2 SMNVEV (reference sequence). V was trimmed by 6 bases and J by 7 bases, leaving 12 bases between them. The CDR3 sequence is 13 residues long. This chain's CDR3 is CASSLGGDGELFF. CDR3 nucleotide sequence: TGTGCCAGCAGCCTGGGGGGTGACGGGGAGCTGTTTTTT.

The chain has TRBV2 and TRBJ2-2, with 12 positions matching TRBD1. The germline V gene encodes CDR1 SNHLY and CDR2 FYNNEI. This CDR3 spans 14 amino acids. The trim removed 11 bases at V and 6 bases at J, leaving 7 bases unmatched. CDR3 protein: CAGRDRGPPGELFF. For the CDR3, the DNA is TGTGCCGGCCGGGACAGGGGGCCTCCCGGGGAGCTGTTTTTT.

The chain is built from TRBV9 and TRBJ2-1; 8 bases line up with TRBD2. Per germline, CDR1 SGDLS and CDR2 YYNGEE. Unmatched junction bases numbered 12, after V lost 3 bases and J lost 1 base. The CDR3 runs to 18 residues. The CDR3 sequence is CASSGPGGAGGSYNEQFF. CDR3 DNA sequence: TGTGCCAGCAGCGGCCCCGGGGGGGCGGGAGGATCCTACAATGAGCAGTTCTTC. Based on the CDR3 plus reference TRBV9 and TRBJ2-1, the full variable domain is DSGVTQTPKHLITATGQRVTLRCSPRSGDLSVYWYQQSLDQGLQFLIQYYNGEERAKGNILERFSAQQFPDLHSELNLSSLELGDSALYFCASSGPGGAGGSYNEQFFGPGTRLTVL.

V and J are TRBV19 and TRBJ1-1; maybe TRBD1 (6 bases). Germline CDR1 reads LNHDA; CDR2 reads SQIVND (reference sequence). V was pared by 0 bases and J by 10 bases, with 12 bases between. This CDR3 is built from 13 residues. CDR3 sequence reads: CASSIDLQGGAFF. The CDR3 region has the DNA TGTGCCAGTAGTATAGATTTACAGGGAGGAGCTTTCTTT.

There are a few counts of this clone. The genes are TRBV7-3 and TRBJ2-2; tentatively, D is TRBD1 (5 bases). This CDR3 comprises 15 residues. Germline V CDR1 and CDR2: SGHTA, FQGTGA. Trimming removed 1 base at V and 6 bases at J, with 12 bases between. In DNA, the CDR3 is TGTGCCAGCAGCTTAATAGGGGCGGTCGCCGGGGAGCTGTTTTTT. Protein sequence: CASSLIGAVAGELFF.

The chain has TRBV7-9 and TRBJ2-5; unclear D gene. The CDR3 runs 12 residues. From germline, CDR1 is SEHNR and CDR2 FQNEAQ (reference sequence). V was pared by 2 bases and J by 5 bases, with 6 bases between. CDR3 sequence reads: CASSLPGETQYF. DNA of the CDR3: TGTGCCAGCAGCTTACCAGGCGAGACCCAGTACTTC.

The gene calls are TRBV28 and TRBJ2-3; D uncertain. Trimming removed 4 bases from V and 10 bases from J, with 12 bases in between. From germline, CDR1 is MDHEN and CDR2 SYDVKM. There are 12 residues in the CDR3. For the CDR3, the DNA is TGTGCCAGCAGTTCTATCCCCCTAGCGCAGTATTTT. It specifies CASSSIPLAQYF. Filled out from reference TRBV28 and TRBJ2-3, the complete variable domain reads DVKVTQSSRYLVKRTGEKVFLECVQDMDHENMFWYRQDPGLGLRLIYFSYDVKMKEKGDIPEGYSVSREKKERFSLILESASTNQTSMYLCASSSIPLAQYFGPGTRLTVL.

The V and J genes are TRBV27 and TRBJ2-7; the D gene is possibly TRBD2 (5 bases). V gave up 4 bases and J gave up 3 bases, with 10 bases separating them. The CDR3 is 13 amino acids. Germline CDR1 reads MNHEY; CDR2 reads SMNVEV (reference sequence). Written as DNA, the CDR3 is TGTGCCAGCAGTTATCGGGCGGGCTACGAGCAGTACTTC. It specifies CASSYRAGYEQYF.

CDR3 sequence (DNA): TGCGCCAGCAGCCTGGGGCTACAGTTGAATGAGCAGTTCTTC. This gives the protein CASSLGLQLNEQFF. The chain combines TRBV5-1 with TRBJ2-1; maybe TRBD1 (5 bases). The CDR3 length is 14 residues. Germline V lookup: CDR1 SGHRS, CDR2 YFSETQ. Trimming removed 4 bases at V and 7 bases at J, with 15 bases between.

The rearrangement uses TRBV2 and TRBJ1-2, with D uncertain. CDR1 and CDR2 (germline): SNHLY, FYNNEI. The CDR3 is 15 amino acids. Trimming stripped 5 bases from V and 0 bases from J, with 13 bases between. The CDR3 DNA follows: TGTGCCAGCAGTACGAACATACCTTCTAACTATGGCTACACCTTC. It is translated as CASSTNIPSNYGYTF. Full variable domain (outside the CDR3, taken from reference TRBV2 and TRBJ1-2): EPEVTQTPSHQVTQMGQEVILRCVPISNHLYFYWYRQILGQKVEFLVSFYNNEISEKSEIFDDQFSVERPDGSNFTLKIRSTKLEDSAMYFCASSTNIPSNYGYTFGSGTRLTVV.

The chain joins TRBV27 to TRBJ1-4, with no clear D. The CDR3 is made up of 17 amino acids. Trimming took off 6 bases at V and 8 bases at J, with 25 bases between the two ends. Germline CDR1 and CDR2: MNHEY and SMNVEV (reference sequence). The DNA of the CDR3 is TGTGCCAGCAGCAAGCGGGTGGGAGCCCTACGTTTCGAAAAACTGTTTTTT. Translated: CASSKRVGALRFEKLFF.

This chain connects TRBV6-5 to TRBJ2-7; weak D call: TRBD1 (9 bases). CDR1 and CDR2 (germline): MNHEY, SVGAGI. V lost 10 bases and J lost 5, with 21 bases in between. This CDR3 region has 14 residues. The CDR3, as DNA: TGTGCCATCGCGGGGGGACAGGGTGGCCACGAGCAGTACTTC. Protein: CAIAGGQGGHEQYF.

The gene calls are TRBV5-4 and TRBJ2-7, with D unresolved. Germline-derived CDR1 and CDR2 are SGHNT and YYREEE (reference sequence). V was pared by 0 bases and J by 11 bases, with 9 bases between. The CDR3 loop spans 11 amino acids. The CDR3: CASSLAGLEYF. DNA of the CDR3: TGTGCCAGCAGCTTGGCTGGGTTGGAGTACTTC.

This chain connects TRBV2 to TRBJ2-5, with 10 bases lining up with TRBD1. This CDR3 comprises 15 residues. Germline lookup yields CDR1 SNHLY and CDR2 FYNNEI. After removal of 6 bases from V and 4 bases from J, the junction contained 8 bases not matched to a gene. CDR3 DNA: TGTGCCAGCAGGGGCCGGGACAGGGGTCGAGAGACCCAGTACTTC. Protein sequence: CASRGRDRGRETQYF.